This T cell receptor beta chain stems from a study of beta chain features in type 1 diabetes. Study details: The number of sorted cells examined across all samples was around 110 million.

The study, taken as a whole, reports: A possible short-template PCR bias applies equally to patients and controls. The study found moderately but significantly shorter TCRB CDR3s in all four CD4+ subsets of Type 1 diabetes patients.

cDNA synthesis used the whole RNA isolate, giving expressed TCRB sequences. TCRdb's copy holds only in-frame clones and misses some; the assay was immunoSEQ multiplex PCR. The sample lists 680,000 or so clones, roughly 12% occurring once. Germline V gene lookup returns CDR1 KGHSH and CDR2 LQKENI. V lost 3 bases and J lost 3; bases outside the gene matches: 2. CDR3 size: 14 residues. The sample holds a few counts of this clone. What it binds is unknown. Sorting gave populations that all exceeded 98% purity. The genes are TRBV18 and TRBJ1-3, with 7 positions matching TRBD1. The receptor was isolated from a man younger than 35 with type 1 diabetes. Sequenced material: naive CD4+ T cells from blood. The DNA of the CDR3 is TGTGCCAGCTCACCCGGGACAGATGGAAACACCATATATTTT. This gives the protein CASSPGTDGNTIYF.